This passage covers 25 T cell receptor beta chains from one sample sequenced in a study of regulatory T cells in long-lasting Graves disease. The time point was: newly diagnosed GD, antithyroid drugs for less than 3 months. There was RNA extracted from PBMCs, and the TCR library was made from it. For TCR beta, libraries came from iRepertoire HTBI primers and Arm-PCR of CDR3 regions. TCRdb reprocessed the multiplex PCR reads with MiXCR, giving one entry per CDR3 protein. The sample lists 350,000 to 450,000 distinct CDR3 sequences, over 9.5% seen once, with approximately 20% in the top ten. These data are also associated with another study on T cells in Graves' hyperthyroidism and ophthalmopathy.

Material: peripheral blood mononuclear cells (PBMCs), obtained at new diagnosis, from a patient treated with antithyroid drugs. The receptors were gathered from a woman between 18 and 29 years old with Graves disease.

Concerning this clonotype: A much larger clone is a single base away; this may be a read error. The final CDR3 position lacks the conserved phenylalanine or tryptophan, pointing to a likely read error. The gene calls are TRBV6-9 and TRBJ1-1; the D is unclear. The CDR3 has 13 amino acids. Trimming removed 3 bases at V and 11 bases at J, with 16 bases between. From germline, CDR1 is MNHGY and CDR2 SVAAGI. The chain's CDR3 is CASSYDLRSSAFL. The CDR3 coding sequence is TGTGCCAGCAGTTACGACTTACGAAGCTCTGCTTTCCTT.

The chain joins TRBV6-2 or TRBV6-3 to TRBJ1-1; possibly TRBD1 for D (5 bases). This CDR3 is 15 amino acids long. Trimming left V 5 bases short and J 1 base short, with 14 bases between. CDR1 and CDR2 (germline): MNHEY, SVGEGT. The CDR3 protein is CASSPPGKANTEAFF. The CDR3 DNA follows: TGTGCCAGCAGTCCTCCAGGGAAGGCGAACACTGAAGCTTTCTTT.

In this sample, this clonotype turned up a few times. The rearrangement uses TRBV6-2 or TRBV6-3 and TRBJ2-2; 7 nucleotides line up with TRBD1. This CDR3 is 17 amino acids long. The germline CDR1 and CDR2 sequences are MNHEY and SVGEGT. After removal of 5 bases from V and 5 bases from J, the junction contained 14 bases not matched to a gene. DNA for the CDR3: TGTGCCAGCAGTCAAAGGGTGGGACAGAGGCTTACCGGGGAGCTGTTTTTT. This translates into CASSQRVGQRLTGELFF.

In this sample, this clonotype turned up many times. The chain uses TRBV2 and TRBJ1-1; possibly TRBD1 for D (5 bases). V was cut by 11 bases and J by 1 base, with 11 bases left in between. Germline CDR1 reads SNHLY; CDR2 reads FYNNEI. The CDR3 consists of 12 residues. CDR3 DNA: TGTGCCGTCAGGGAAGGGAACACTGAAGCTTTCTTT. It yields the protein CAVREGNTEAFF.

Details on this clonotype: A far larger clone is one base from this, pointing to a likely read error. The chain recombines TRBV12-3 or TRBV12-4 with TRBJ2-3, with no clear D. Matching the DNA end better, TRBJ2-7 makes the J call doubtful. There are 14 residues in the CDR3. CDR3 residues: CASSPESSYNEQYF. For the CDR3, the DNA is TGTGCCAGCAGTCCGGAGAGCTCCTACAATGAGCAGTACTTC.

Comments on this clonotype: A read error may produce the germline difference seen at one junction end. The chain couples TRBV10-3 to TRBJ2-3, with 11 bases that match TRBD2. The CDR3 spans 13 residues. Germline CDR1 and CDR2: ENHRY and SYGVKD. The CDR3 DNA reads TGTGCCTCCACCCCCTCGACTAGCGGGGACCGTAATTTT. Protein sequence: CASTPSTSGDRNF.

The CDR3 DNA sequence: TGTGCCAGCAGAGTAGCGGGACGGACGATGAACACTGAAGCTTTCTTT. This codes for CASRVAGRTMNTEAFF. The chain has TRBV2 and TRBJ1-1; D possibly corresponds to TRBD1 (5 bases). This CDR3 contains 16 residues. The germline gives CDR1 SNHLY, CDR2 FYNNEI. The germline V and J ends were trimmed by 6 bases and 0 bases, with 17 bases remaining between them.

The CDR3 protein is CSGSPGPGTEAFF. The CDR3, as DNA: TGCAGCGGATCTCCAGGACCTGGCACTGAAGCTTTCTTT. This chain joins TRBV29-1 and TRBJ1-1; D is unclear. Trimming shortened V by 7 bases and J by 4 bases, and 16 bases separated the two germline ends. Per germline, CDR1 SQVTM and CDR2 ANQGSEA. The CDR3 is 13 residues long.

This clonotype was recorded at least ten times. The chain carries TRBV12-3 or TRBV12-4 and TRBJ1-4; D is ambiguous. Trimming shortened V by 4 bases and J by 5 bases, and 17 bases separated the two germline ends. CDR3 length: 16 residues. CDR3 DNA: TGTGCCAGCAGTTCCCCCCGACCGCTGCAGAATGAAAAACTGTTTTTT. Protein: CASSSPRPLQNEKLFF.

The CDR3 nucleotides read TGTGCCAGCAGCTTGGACATAGGCGGGACTAGCCTGGACAATGAGCAGTTCTTC. It is translated as CASSLDIGGTSLDNEQFF. The chain carries TRBV5-4 and TRBJ2-1; TRBD2 aligns across 9 bases. Germline trimming cut 0 bases from V and 5 bases from J; bases unmatched to any gene: 12. CDR3 length: 18 amino acids. Germline lookup yields CDR1 SGHNT and CDR2 YYREEE (reference sequence).

In its sample, this clonotype was seen many times. CDR3 sequence: CASSHVPAGGEDEAFF. CDR3 sequence (DNA): TGTGCCAGCAGCCACGTCCCCGCGGGGGGGGAGGATGAAGCTTTCTTT. The rearrangement uses TRBV4-2 and TRBJ1-1, with a tentative D call TRBD1 (5 bases). The V and J ends lost 3 bases and 7 bases respectively, with 21 bases between them. The length of the CDR3 is 16 residues. CDR1 and CDR2 from the germline V gene are LGHNA and YNFKEQ.

The V call is TRBV12-3 or TRBV12-4, the J call TRBJ2-5; D unclear. The CDR3 covers 14 residues. Between the trimmed V and J ends, which lost 3 bases and 3 bases, there was a span of 11 bases. The CDR3 protein is CASSFVTIEETQYF. The CDR3, as DNA: TGTGCCAGCAGTTTTGTGACAATCGAAGAGACCCAGTACTTC.

The chain links TRBV19 to TRBJ1-5; no clear D gene. Trimming left V 6 bases short and J 6 bases short, with 12 bases between. The CDR3 consists of 13 residues. Per the germline V gene, CDR1 is LNHDA and CDR2 is SQIVND (reference sequence). CDR3 region: CASSPGVGQPQHF. The CDR3 DNA is TGTGCCAGTAGCCCGGGAGTAGGTCAGCCCCAGCATTTT.

The gene calls are TRBV12-3 or TRBV12-4 and TRBJ2-3; TRBD2 aligns across 7 bases. The CDR3 is 14 residues long. Germline trimming cut 10 bases from V and 2 bases from J; bases unmatched to any gene: 9. CDR3 in DNA: TGTGCCAACACCTCCCGGGGGGACACAGATACGCAGTATTTT. Residues: CANTSRGDTDTQYF.

This clonotype was picked up many times. This chain joins TRBV20-1 and TRBJ2-3; 11 bases align to TRBD2. The CDR3 length is 15 residues. CDR1 is DFQATT, CDR2 SNEGSKA, per germline (reference sequence). Unmatched junction bases numbered 8, after V lost 5 bases and J lost 4 bases. This CDR3 reads CSAYSGGAAPDTQYF. The CDR3 DNA reads TGCAGTGCTTATAGCGGGGGGGCCGCGCCAGATACGCAGTATTTT.

This clonotype was counted ten times or more. V usage is TRBV5-6 and J usage is TRBJ2-7; 7 bases map to TRBD1. V dropped 4 bases and J dropped 1; count of bases not matched to a gene: 8. This CDR3 contains 15 residues. Germline CDR1 is SGHDT and CDR2 is YYEEEE. CDR3 sequence: CASSPRGPPSYEQYV. The CDR3 nucleotides read TGTGCCAGCAGCCCTAGGGGGCCCCCTTCCTACGAGCAGTACGTC.

This clonotype has a handful of counts. J is TRBJ2-6 and V is TRBV4-3, with D perhaps TRBD2 (5 bases). V lost 1 base to trimming and J lost 0 bases, with 22 bases between them. This CDR3 comprises 21 residues. The germline gives CDR1 LGHNA, CDR2 YSLEER. The CDR3 loop reads CASSQVYRGYFRASGANVLTF. CDR3 DNA sequence: TGCGCCAGCAGCCAAGTGTACAGAGGGTATTTCCGAGCCTCTGGGGCCAACGTCCTGACTTTC.

This clonotype was observed many times. V is TRBV19 and J is TRBJ1-2; a possible D gene is TRBD1 (5 bases). Trimming left V 1 base short and J 0 bases short, with 6 bases between. Per the germline V gene, CDR1 is LNHDA and CDR2 is SQIVND (reference sequence). This CDR3 comprises 14 residues. The CDR3 coding sequence is TGTGCCAGTAGTATAGCGACAGCTAACTATGGCTACACCTTC. Its protein product is CASSIATANYGYTF.

As for this clonotype: As the CDR3 is not closed by the conserved phenylalanine or tryptophan, this likely results from a read error. It is unclear where the CDR3 begins or ends on the DNA, so no DNA is shown, and the CDR3 is as TCRdb lists it. The V gene is TRBV7-2, the J gene TRBJ2-5; the table's D call, TRBD2, was not checked against the DNA. The CDR3 totals 12 residues, both ends included. The germline V gene has CDR1 SGHTA and CDR2 FQGNSA. The CDR3 here is CASSFTSGGPTI.

This clonotype was seen at least ten times. V is TRBV28 and J is TRBJ1-1, with 8 nucleotides matching TRBD1. The V segment lost 4 bases and the J segment 1 base; nucleotides outside the gene matches: 5. The CDR3 sequence is 15 residues long. Per germline, CDR1 MDHEN and CDR2 SYDVKM. CDR3 nucleotide sequence: TGTGCCAGCAGTTCCTCTGGACAGGGGAACACTGAAGCTTTCTTT. This sequence encodes CASSSSGQGNTEAFF.

About this clonotype itself: At one boundary the junction diverges from the germline segment, which might be a read error. The chain links TRBV4-3 to TRBJ1-1; D is undetermined. The CDR3 spans 15 residues. Germline CDR1 is LGHNA and CDR2 is YSLEER. This CDR3 reads CASSQDGWVNTEAFF. Here the CDR3 DNA reads TGCGCTAGCAGCCAGGACGGATGGGTTAACACTGAAGCTTTCTTT.

This clonotype was counted many times. The genes are TRBV30 and TRBJ1-5; D gene unclear. This CDR3 is 12 amino acids long. Germline loops: CDR1 GTSNPN, CDR2 SVGIG (reference sequence). The germline V and J ends were trimmed by 2 bases and 6 bases, with 8 bases remaining between them. CDR3 coding DNA: TGTGCCTGGAGTTGGGGAGGTCAGCCCCAGCATTTT. Amino acids: CAWSWGGQPQHF. Together with reference TRBV30 and TRBJ1-5, the CDR3 gives the full variable domain: SQTIHQWPATLVQPVGSPLSLECTVEGTSNPNLYWYRQAAGRGLQLLFYSVGIGQISSEVPQNLSASRPQDRQFILSSKKLLLSDSGFYLCAWSWGGQPQHFGDGTRLSIL.

The chain recombines TRBV12-3 or TRBV12-4 with TRBJ1-2; D may be TRBD1 (6 bases). CDR3 length: 14 amino acids. The V gene lost 6 bases and the J gene lost 6 bases, with 17 bases spanning the gap. The CDR3 loop reads CASSPLQGLDGYTF. The CDR3 bases are TGTGCCAGCAGCCCTCTACAGGGCTTGGATGGCTACACCTTC.

The chain joins TRBV27 to TRBJ1-5; D ambiguous. The V end lost 2 bases, the J end lost 6 bases, and 8 bases lay between the germline ends. CDR3 length equals 13 residues. CDR1 and CDR2 from the germline V gene are MNHEY and SMNVEV (reference sequence). The CDR3 is CASSLTGGQPQHF. The CDR3 DNA sequence: TGTGCCAGCAGTTTAACCGGAGGTCAGCCCCAGCATTTT.

Only a few counts were recorded for this clonotype. The chain has TRBV10-3 and TRBJ2-7, with a weak D call TRBD2 (6 bases). CDR3 length equals 14 residues. Trimming removed 0 bases from V and 4 bases from J, with 10 bases in between. Germline V gene sequence: CDR1 ENHRY, CDR2 SYGVKD. DNA of the CDR3: TGTGCCATCAGTGAGTCGGGAGGACGATACGAGCAGTACGTC. Translation: CAISESGGRYEQYV.